The rows below give T cell receptor beta chains drawn from one sample of a study of spatial heterogeneity in lung cancer. TCRdb reprocessed the 5' RACE reads with MiXCR, giving one entry per CDR3 protein. The table records roughly 120,000 distinct CDR3 sequences, 12% of them present only once. This material consisted of PBMCs, taken at follow-up. These receptors came from a male donor with early-stage non-small cell lung cancer. Each CDR3 is given with its conserved first and last residue. The order of the fields is D gene, clone size, J gene, V gene, CDR3 protein, CDR3 DNA. D genes are given only for firm matches. For some rows the clone size is stated as once, few or many, or as a class when expanded; others skip it.

-	-	TRBJ2-2	TRBV7-3	CASQGDTGELFF	TGTGCCAGTCAGGGCGACACCGGGGAGCTGTTTTTT
-	-	TRBJ1-1	TRBV6-5	CASSYISGTEAFF	TGTGCCAGCAGTTACATTTCAGGCACTGAAGCTTTCTTT
-	few	TRBJ1-2	TRBV6-5	CASRSSGGYGYTF	TGTGCCAGCCGATCGAGCGGGGGCTATGGCTACACCTTC
-	few	TRBJ1-3	TRBV7-9	CASSPETASGNTIYF	TGTGCCAGCAGCCCCGAGACAGCCTCTGGAAACACCATATATTTT
-	-	TRBJ1-1	TRBV29-1	CSVPEEAFF	TGCAGCGTCCCCGAGGAAGCTTTCTTT
-	-	TRBJ2-7	TRBV5-5	CASRFGFDSYEQYF	TGTGCCAGCAGGTTTGGGTTCGACTCCTACGAGCAGTACTTC
TRBD1	-	TRBJ2-7	TRBV9	CASSVAGQGAYEQYF	TGTGCCAGCAGCGTAGCGGGACAGGGGGCCTACGAGCAGTACTTC
TRBD1	many	TRBJ1-1	TRBV2	CATTQGGDTEAFF	TGTGCCACCACGCAGGGGGGAGACACTGAAGCTTTCTTT
-	-	TRBJ2-3	TRBV20-1	CSATNWAFGTDTQYF	TGCAGTGCTACCAACTGGGCTTTTGGCACAGATACGCAGTATTTT
TRBD1	many	TRBJ2-7	TRBV9	CASSADRGRDEQYF	TGTGCCAGCAGCGCGGACAGGGGGCGGGACGAGCAGTACTTC
TRBD2	many	TRBJ2-3	TRBV25-1	CASSEWKRGATGGDTQYF	TGTGCCAGCAGTGAATGGAAGCGGGGGGCCACCGGAGGAGATACGCAGTATTTT
TRBD1	-	TRBJ2-7	TRBV7-2	CASSWGQLYSYEQYF	TGTGCCAGCAGCTGGGGACAGCTATATTCCTACGAGCAGTACTTC
-	-	TRBJ1-1	TRBV18	CASSPRAGSMNTEAFF	TGTGCCAGCTCACCACGCGCAGGAAGCATGAACACTGAAGCTTTCTTT
TRBD1	-	TRBJ1-2	TRBV6-1	CASSQDRAQGYGYTF	TGTGCCAGCAGTCAGGACAGGGCGCAAGGCTATGGCTACACCTTC
TRBD1	few	TRBJ2-3	TRBV29-1	CSVAGAKTGGRTDTQYF	TGCAGCGTTGCCGGGGCCAAGACAGGGGGCCGCACAGATACGCAGTATTTT
-	few	TRBJ2-5	TRBV12-3/TRBV12-4	CASSANWRTQYF	TGTGCCAGCAGTGCGAACTGGAGGACCCAGTACTTC
TRBD2	many	TRBJ2-1	TRBV29-1	CSARSAGRINEQFF	TGCAGCGCCAGATCAGCGGGGCGGATCAATGAGCAGTTCTTC
-	-	TRBJ2-1	TRBV7-9	CASSLASRTGIEQFF	TGTGCCAGCAGCTTAGCCTCCCGAACCGGGATTGAGCAGTTCTTC
-	-	TRBJ1-2	TRBV28	CASSLGLNYGYTF	TGTGCCAGCAGTCTGGGGCTGAACTATGGCTACACCTTC
-	many	TRBJ1-4	TRBV18	CASSPLGGTNEKLFF	TGTGCCAGCTCCCCCCTCGGCGGAACTAATGAAAAACTGTTTTTT
TRBD2	many	TRBJ2-5	TRBV10-3	CAISESLAGAETQYF	TGTGCCATCAGTGAATCTCTAGCGGGGGCAGAGACCCAGTACTTC
-	few	TRBJ2-3	TRBV28	CASNQGRSTDTQYF	TGTGCCAGCAATCAGGGGAGGTCGACAGATACGCAGTATTTT
-	few	TRBJ1-1	TRBV5-1	CASSLEGLGLNTEAFF	TGCGCCAGCAGCTTGGAGGGCCTGGGGCTGAACACTGAAGCTTTCTTT
TRBD1	once	TRBJ2-4	TRBV7-2	CASSRTTGGEAKNIQYF	TGTGCCAGCAGCCGTACTACAGGGGGCGAGGCCAAAAACATTCAGTACTTC
TRBD2	many	TRBJ2-1	TRBV19	CASSLLASTYNEQFF	TGTGCCAGTAGCCTACTAGCGTCCACCTACAATGAGCAGTTCTTC
-	-	TRBJ2-1	TRBV9	CASSVAQVSYNEQFF	TGTGCCAGCAGCGTAGCCCAGGTCTCCTACAATGAGCAGTTCTTC
-	-	TRBJ2-1	TRBV7-2	CASSVRGLHNEQFF	TGTGCCAGCAGCGTCAGGGGACTCCACAATGAGCAGTTCTTC
TRBD2	few	TRBJ2-1	TRBV5-4	CASSVSGFSGNEQFF	TGTGCCAGCAGCGTATCAGGGTTTAGCGGGAATGAGCAGTTCTTC
-	-	TRBJ2-3	TRBV7-9	CASSQGLAEDTQYF	TGTGCCAGCAGCCAGGGGCTAGCAGAAGATACGCAGTATTTT
TRBD1	many	TRBJ1-5	TRBV7-2	CASRREGTGPLYF	TGTGCCAGCAGACGGGAAGGGACAGGACCTTTGTATTTT
TRBD1	few	TRBJ1-2	TRBV12-3/TRBV12-4	CASSQLRDREKGGYTF	TGTGCCAGCAGTCAATTAAGGGACAGGGAAAAAGGTGGCTACACCTTC
-	many	TRBJ1-1	TRBV10-3	CAIRKQGPEAFF	TGTGCCATCAGGAAGCAGGGTCCTGAAGCTTTCTTT
-	many	TRBJ2-1	TRBV20-1	CSAVRQSNEQFF	TGCAGTGCCGTACGGCAGAGCAATGAGCAGTTCTTC
TRBD1	few	TRBJ1-1	TRBV6-2/TRBV6-3	CATSRRGQGNTEAFF	TGTGCCACCTCCCGGAGGGGGCAGGGAAACACTGAAGCTTTCTTT
TRBD2	-	TRBJ2-3	TRBV3-1	CASSKGLAGGSTDTQYF	TGTGCCAGCAGCAAGGGACTAGCGGGGGGTAGCACAGATACGCAGTATTTT
TRBD2	few	TRBJ2-5	TRBV18	CASSPQKLAGRETQYF	TGTGCCAGCTCACCACAGAAACTAGCGGGCCGAGAGACCCAGTACTTC
-	many	TRBJ1-5	TRBV18	CASSPGEDQPQHF	TGTGCCAGCTCACCAGGGGAGGATCAGCCCCAGCATTTT
-	few	TRBJ1-5	TRBV7-8	CASSPDSWGSQHF	TGTGCCAGCAGCCCAGACTCTTGGGGGTCCCAGCATTTT
-	-	TRBJ1-1	TRBV9	CASSSDSREAFF	TGTGCCAGCAGCTCGGACTCCCGGGAAGCTTTCTTT
-	-	TRBJ2-1	TRBV4-2	CASSQDREELVEQFF	TGTGCCAGCAGCCAAGATAGAGAAGAATTGGTGGAGCAGTTCTTC
-	few	TRBJ2-7	TRBV23-1	CASSQSRQVHSYEQYF	TGCGCCAGCAGTCAATCGAGGCAGGTTCACTCCTACGAGCAGTACTTC